Shown below are 17 T cell receptor beta chains from a single sample sequenced in a study of cytomegalovirus exposure and HLA in healthy donors. PCR used 60 Vbeta primers and 13 Jbeta primers. Sequenced by immunoSEQ multiplex PCR; TCRdb stores in-frame clones only, minus some. In the table there are approximately 150,000 clones, 70% of which are singletons. Material: PBMCs. The receptors stem from a man in his late teens or twenties in good health and CMV-seropositive.

This clone has a handful of counts. This chain joins TRBV5-1 and TRBJ1-1; 9 bases agree with TRBD1. From germline, CDR1 is SGHRS and CDR2 YFSETQ. With 4 bases clipped from V and 4 bases from J, the junction kept 14 bases outside the gene matches. The length of the CDR3 is 17 residues. CDR3 region: CASSVSGTGYGGTEAFF. The CDR3 nucleotides are TGCGCCAGCAGCGTATCCGGGACAGGGTACGGAGGCACTGAAGCTTTCTTT.

This rearrangement joins TRBV6-5 to TRBJ1-4; D perhaps matches TRBD1 (6 bases). Between the trimmed V and J ends, which lost 6 bases and 3 bases, there was a span of 14 bases. CDR3 size: 15 residues. CDR1 is MNHEY, CDR2 SVGAGI, per germline. CDR3 nucleotide sequence: TGTGCCAGCAGGCCCAGGGGTGTAGCTAATGAAAAACTGTTTTTT. Amino acid sequence: CASRPRGVANEKLFF.

The chain has TRBV9 and TRBJ2-2, with 11 bases that match TRBD2. CDR3 length: 17 amino acids. Germline CDR1 SGDLS, CDR2 YYNGEE. After removal of 4 bases from V and 6 bases from J, the junction contained 11 bases not matched to a gene. The CDR3 region has the DNA TGTGCCAGCAGCCCCGGGGTAGCGGGGGGGATGGCCGGGGAGCTGTTTTTT. Its translation is CASSPGVAGGMAGELFF.

The chain uses TRBV5-1 and TRBJ2-1; 14 bases are shared with TRBD2. Per germline, CDR1 SGHRS and CDR2 YFSETQ. The V and J ends lost 0 bases and 8 bases, in that order; junction bases with no gene match: 10. CDR3 length: 18 amino acids. CDR3 region: CASSLGLAGGPSGDEQFF. For the CDR3, the DNA is TGCGCCAGCAGCTTGGGACTAGCGGGAGGGCCCTCGGGCGATGAGCAGTTCTTC. Variable domain in full (rest from reference TRBV5-1 and TRBJ2-1): KAGVTQTPRYLIKTRGQQVTLSCSPISGHRSVSWYQQTPGQGLQFLFEYFSETQRNKGNFPGRFSGRQFSNSRSEMNVSTLELGDSALYLCASSLGLAGGPSGDEQFFGPGTRLTVL.

The chain joins TRBV5-6 to TRBJ1-1; no clear D. Germline V gene lookup returns CDR1 SGHDT and CDR2 YYEEEE. The CDR3 is 11 amino acids. V gave up 0 bases and J gave up 11 bases, with 8 bases separating them. DNA of the CDR3: TGTGCCAGCAGCTTGGGGACGGGGGCTTTCTTT. Its translation is CASSLGTGAFF.

The V call is TRBV27, the J call TRBJ2-5; TRBD2 matches at 13 bases. The J segment lost 2 bases and the V segment lost 6 bases, leaving 3 bases of the junction unmatched. CDR3 length: 15 amino acids. The germline gives CDR1 MNHEY, CDR2 SMNVEV (reference sequence). The CDR3 sequence: CASRTSGRWQETQYF. CDR3 DNA: TGTGCCAGCAGGACTAGCGGGAGGTGGCAAGAGACCCAGTACTTC.

The gene calls are TRBV6-5 and TRBJ2-3; maybe TRBD1 (5 bases). Germline CDR1 and CDR2: MNHEY and SVGAGI. CDR3 length: 16 amino acids. The V end was cut by 2 bases, the J end by 4 bases, with 16 bases between. For the CDR3, the DNA is TGTGCCAGCAGTTACACCCCCGGCCAAGGGGCAGATACGCAGTATTTT. Translated, it gives CASSYTPGQGADTQYF.

The J gene is TRBJ2-5, the V gene TRBV6-1; 7 nucleotides match TRBD1. The germline V gene encodes CDR1 MNHNS and CDR2 SASEGT. J was trimmed by 2 bases and V by 5 bases; bases with no gene match: 5. This CDR3 is built from 14 residues. The CDR3 DNA sequence: TGTGCCAGCAGTCGAGACAGGGTTCAAGAGACCCAGTACTTC. Its protein is CASSRDRVQETQYF.

This clone appeared a few times. The rearrangement links TRBV6-5 to TRBJ2-1; a weak D match, TRBD1 (6 bases). The V gene lost 0 bases and the J gene lost 13 bases, with 16 bases spanning the gap. The CDR3 loop spans 14 amino acids. Per germline, CDR1 MNHEY and CDR2 SVGAGI. The CDR3 region has the DNA TGTGCCAGCAGTTACTCTCAGGGGCCGTCCTCCCAGTTCTTC. Its protein is CASSYSQGPSSQFF.

The gene calls are TRBV30 and TRBJ1-2, with a possible D match to TRBD1 (5 bases). The V gene's germline CDR1 is GTSNPN and CDR2 SVGIG (reference sequence). Trimming left V 5 bases short and J 4 bases short, with 14 bases between. The CDR3 is 13 residues long. As DNA, the CDR3 is TGTGCCTGGGGTCTAGGGGAGGGCTATGGCTACACCTTC. Protein sequence: CAWGLGEGYGYTF.

The rearrangement links TRBV7-8 to TRBJ2-3; 11 bases match TRBD1. Germline V gene lookup returns CDR1 SGHVS and CDR2 FQNEAQ. This CDR3 spans 16 amino acids. V was clipped by 5 bases and J by 2 bases; unmatched bases: 6. The CDR3 bases are TGTGCCAGCAGCCTGAGGGACAGGGGGACCACAGATACGCAGTATTTT. It specifies CASSLRDRGTTDTQYF. The complete variable domain, with remaining parts taken from reference TRBV7-8 and TRBJ2-3, reads GAGVSQSPRYKVAKRGQDVALRCDPISGHVSLFWYQQALGQGPEFLTYFQNEAQLDKSGLPSDRFFAERPEGSVSTLKIQRTQQEDSAVYLCASSLRDRGTTDTQYFGPGTRLTVL.

The CDR3, as DNA: TGTGCCAGCAGCTCTACAGGGGGTACGAATGGCTACACCTTC. It translates to CASSSTGGTNGYTF. This rearrangement joins TRBV11-1 to TRBJ1-2; TRBD1 matches at 8 bases. The CDR3 is 14 amino acids. The V gene's germline CDR1 is SGHAT and CDR2 FQDESV (reference sequence). J was trimmed by 6 bases and V by 4 bases; bases with no gene match: 7.

In its sample, this clone was seen a few times. The V call is TRBV25-1, the J call TRBJ1-5; D gene unclear. V lost 2 bases to trimming and J lost 4 bases, with 6 bases between them. The CDR3 length is 13 residues. Germline V gene sequence: CDR1 MGHDK, CDR2 SYGVNS. The CDR3 nucleotides are TGTGCCAGCAGTGAAACCGGGAATCAGCCCCAGCATTTT. This encodes CASSETGNQPQHF. Together with reference TRBV25-1 and TRBJ1-5, the CDR3 gives the full variable domain: EADIYQTPRYLVIGTGKKITLECSQTMGHDKMYWYQQDPGMELHLIHYSYGVNSTEKGDLSSESTVSRIRTEHFPLTLESARPSHTSQYLCASSETGNQPQHFGDGTRLSIL.

This chain connects TRBV7-9 to TRBJ1-3, with D possibly TRBD1 on 6 matching bases. CDR1 is SEHNR and CDR2 is FQNEAQ in the germline V gene (reference sequence). Trimming took 8 bases from V and 0 from J, leaving 14 bases between them. This CDR3 contains 15 residues. The CDR3 loop is CASLDSLSSGNTIYF. CDR3 sequence (DNA): TGTGCCAGCCTGGACAGTCTGAGCTCTGGAAACACCATATATTTT.

This chain links TRBV9 with TRBJ1-1; weak D call: TRBD1 (5 bases). The V end lost 3 bases, the J end lost 3 bases, and 12 bases lay between the germline ends. CDR3 length: 14 amino acids. The germline gives CDR1 SGDLS, CDR2 YYNGEE. The CDR3 here is CASSGALRDTEAFF. CDR3 nucleotide sequence: TGTGCCAGCAGCGGGGCACTCAGGGACACTGAAGCTTTCTTT.

CDR3 sequence: CASSEAKAGIVEQREQFF. In DNA form, the CDR3 reads TGTGCCAGCAGTGAAGCTAAGGCCGGGATTGTAGAACAAAGGGAGCAGTTCTTC. This chain joins TRBV6-1 and TRBJ2-1; D might be TRBD2 (5 bases). The CDR3 is 18 amino acids. V was cut by 0 bases and J by 10 bases, with 25 bases left in between. CDR1 and CDR2 from the germline V gene are MNHNS and SASEGT.

As concerns this clone: A read error may account for a junction end that differs from germline. The chain recombines TRBV6-6 with TRBJ2-6; 8 bases line up with TRBD1. The CDR3 length is 16 residues. Germline loops: CDR1 MNHNY, CDR2 SVGAGI (reference sequence). The CDR3 here is CASSYSQGAGANVLTF. In nucleotides, the CDR3 is TGTGCCAGCAGCTACTCCCAGGGGGCCGGGGCCAACGTCCTGACTTTC.